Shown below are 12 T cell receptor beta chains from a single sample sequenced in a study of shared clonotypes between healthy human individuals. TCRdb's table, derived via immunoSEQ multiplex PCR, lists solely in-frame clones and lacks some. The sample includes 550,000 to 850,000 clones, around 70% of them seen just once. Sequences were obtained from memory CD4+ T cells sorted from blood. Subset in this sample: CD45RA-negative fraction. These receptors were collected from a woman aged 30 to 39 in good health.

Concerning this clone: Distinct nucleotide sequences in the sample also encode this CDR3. CDR3 residues: CASSWDRGETQYF. The CDR3 DNA follows: TGTGCCAGCAGCTGGGACAGGGGAGAGACCCAGTACTTC. The chain employs TRBV7-2 and TRBJ2-5, with 10 bases matching TRBD1. Germline values: CDR1 SGHTA, CDR2 FQGNSA. Trimming at V came to 4 bases and at J to 4 bases, leaving 0 bases not matched to a gene. The CDR3 contains 13 residues.

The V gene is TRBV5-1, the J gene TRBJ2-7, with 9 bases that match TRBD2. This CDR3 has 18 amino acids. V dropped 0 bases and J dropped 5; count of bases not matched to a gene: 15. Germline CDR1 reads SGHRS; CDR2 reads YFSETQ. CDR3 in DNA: TGCGCCAGCAGCTTGGAGTGGAGTGGCGGGAGGGCGCGGAACGAGCAGTACTTC. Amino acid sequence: CASSLEWSGGRARNEQYF.

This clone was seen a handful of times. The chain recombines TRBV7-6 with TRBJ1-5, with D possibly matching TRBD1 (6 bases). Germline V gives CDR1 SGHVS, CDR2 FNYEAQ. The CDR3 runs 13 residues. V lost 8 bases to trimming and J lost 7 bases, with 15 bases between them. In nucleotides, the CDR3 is TGTGCCAGCGGAACAGGGCAGGAACAGCCCCAGCATTTT. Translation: CASGTGQEQPQHF.

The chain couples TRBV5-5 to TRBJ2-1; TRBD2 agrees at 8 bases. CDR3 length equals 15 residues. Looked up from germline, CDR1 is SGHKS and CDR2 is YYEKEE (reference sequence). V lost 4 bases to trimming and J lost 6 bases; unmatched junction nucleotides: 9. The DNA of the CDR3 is TGTGCCAGCAGCGCGCCGGGACTAGGGTCCAATGAGCAGTTCTTC. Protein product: CASSAPGLGSNEQFF.

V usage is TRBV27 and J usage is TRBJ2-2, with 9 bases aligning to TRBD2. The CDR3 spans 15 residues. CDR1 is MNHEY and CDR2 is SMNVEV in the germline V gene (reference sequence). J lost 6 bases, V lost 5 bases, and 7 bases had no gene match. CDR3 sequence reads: CASSPWTSASGELFF. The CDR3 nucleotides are TGTGCCAGCAGTCCCTGGACTAGCGCCTCCGGGGAGCTGTTTTTT.

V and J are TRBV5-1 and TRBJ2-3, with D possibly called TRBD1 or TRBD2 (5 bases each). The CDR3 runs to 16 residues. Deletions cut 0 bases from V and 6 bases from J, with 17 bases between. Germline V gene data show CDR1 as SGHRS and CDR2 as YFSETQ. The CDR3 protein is CASSLARDGFSDTQYF. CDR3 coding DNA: TGCGCCAGCAGCTTGGCGAGGGACGGGTTTAGTGATACGCAGTATTTT.

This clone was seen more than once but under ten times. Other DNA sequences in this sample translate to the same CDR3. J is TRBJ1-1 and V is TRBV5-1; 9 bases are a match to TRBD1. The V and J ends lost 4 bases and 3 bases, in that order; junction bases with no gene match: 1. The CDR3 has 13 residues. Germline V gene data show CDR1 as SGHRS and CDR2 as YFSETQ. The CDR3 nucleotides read TGCGCCAGCAGCAGGACAGGGGACACTGAAGCTTTCTTT. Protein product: CASSRTGDTEAFF.

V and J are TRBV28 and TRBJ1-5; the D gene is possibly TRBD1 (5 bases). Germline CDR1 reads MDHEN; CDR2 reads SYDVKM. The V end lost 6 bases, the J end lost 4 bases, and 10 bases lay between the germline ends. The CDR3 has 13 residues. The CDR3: CASRVGGNQPQHF. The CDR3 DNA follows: TGTGCCAGCAGGGTGGGGGGGAATCAGCCCCAGCATTTT. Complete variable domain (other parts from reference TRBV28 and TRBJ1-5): DVKVTQSSRYLVKRTGEKVFLECVQDMDHENMFWYRQDPGLGLRLIYFSYDVKMKEKGDIPEGYSVSREKKERFSLILESASTNQTSMYLCASRVGGNQPQHFGDGTRLSIL.

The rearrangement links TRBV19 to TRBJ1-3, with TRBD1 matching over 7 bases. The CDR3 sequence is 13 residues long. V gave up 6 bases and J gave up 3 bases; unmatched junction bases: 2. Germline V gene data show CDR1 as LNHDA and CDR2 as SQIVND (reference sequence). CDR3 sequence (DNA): TGTGCCAGTAGCACAGGGGATGGAAACACCATATATTTT. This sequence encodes CASSTGDGNTIYF. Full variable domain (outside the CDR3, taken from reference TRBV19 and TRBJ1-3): DGGITQSPKYLFRKEGQNVTLSCEQNLNHDAMYWYRQDPGQGLRLIYYSQIVNDFQKGDIAEGYSVSREKKESFPLTVTSAQKNPTAFYLCASSTGDGNTIYFGEGSWLTVV.

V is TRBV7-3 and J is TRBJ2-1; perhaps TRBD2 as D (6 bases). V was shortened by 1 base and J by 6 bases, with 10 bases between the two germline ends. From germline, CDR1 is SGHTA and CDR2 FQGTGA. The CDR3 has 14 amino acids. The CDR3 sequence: CASSLSSGSNEQFF. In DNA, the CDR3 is TGTGCCAGCAGCTTAAGCTCCGGGAGCAATGAGCAGTTCTTC.

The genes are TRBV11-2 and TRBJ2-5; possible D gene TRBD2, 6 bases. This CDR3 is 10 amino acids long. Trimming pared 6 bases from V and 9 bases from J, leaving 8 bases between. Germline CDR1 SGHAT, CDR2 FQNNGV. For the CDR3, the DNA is TGTGCCAGCAGAGGGGAGGCCCAGTACTTC. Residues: CASRGEAQYF.

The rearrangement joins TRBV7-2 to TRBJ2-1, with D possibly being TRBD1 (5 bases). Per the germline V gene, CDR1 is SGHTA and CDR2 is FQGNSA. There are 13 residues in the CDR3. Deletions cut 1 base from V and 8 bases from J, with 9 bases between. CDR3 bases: TGTGCCAGCAGCTTAGATCAAGGGGATGAGCAGTTCTTC. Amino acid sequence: CASSLDQGDEQFF.